The entry below gives a single T cell receptor (beta chain) sequence along with its context. Its cognate antigen has yet to be identified. No base-level quality is on record; no much larger clone is a single base apart. Whole blood was collected in K2EDTA tubes by collaborating institutions according to the institutions' own protocols. For TCRbeta analysis, collaborator samples were shipped as frozen whole blood, as isolated PBMCs, or as DNA extracted from either sample type. TCRbeta CDR3 regions were amplified from genomic DNA using the immunoSEQ Assay, a bias-controlled multiplex PCR. The authors' pipeline ran thus. The number of nucleated cells in each sample was estimated by amplification of reference gene primers within the assay. To quantify the absolute abundance of each unique TCRbeta CDR3 rearrangement, sequence reads were collapsed and filtered. Productive Simpson clonality was computed per sample as the square root of Simpson's diversity index over productive rearrangements. What TCRdb holds here is the immuneACCESS table cut down to in-frame rearrangements. Part of the clones is not present; checked against another copy, under half of the missing clones reflect an unresolved V gene, and the others are unexplained. V and J calls and clone size are those listed in that table; D and trimming were worked out from the DNA. The sample records more than 10,000 clones, roughly 80% of which are singletons. Of the sample, less than 45% is held by the ten largest clones.

This entry comes from a study of blood T cell repertoires in COVID-19 (TCRdb year 2020). About the full investigation: The collaborator samples originated in the United States, Italy and Spain and spanned the acute and convalescent phases of COVID-19. The repertoires were made available in a free public database intended to serve as a resource for research on the immune response to SARS-CoV-2. The material from the prospective study consisted of cDNA or gDNA derived from T cells, B-cell-depleted T cells, or PBMCs. Where available, HLA class I and class II types were obtained from metadata supplied by the sample provider rather than from assay-based typing. The sample metadata nearly always contained a de-identified subject ID, COVID-19 status, age in years and sex. The samples were drawn from two sources: the first 160 participants of the ongoing ImmuneRACE study, and 1,254 subjects contributed by 6 global collaborators. Subjects who had been exposed to COVID-19, were actively infected with it, or had recovered from it provided the deeply sampled blood TCRbeta repertoires that made up the dataset. Results and caveats for the whole study, not just this receptor: Clinical and demographic metadata were provided uncurated, with the amount varying by source and participant.

Sequencing was performed on peripheral blood. The clonotype originates from a woman older than 75 with acute or convalescent COVID-19.

The CDR3 reads as follows: CASSMGQGVEKLFF. The bases are TGTGCCAGCAGCATGGGACAGGGTGTTGAAAAACTGTTTTTT. The chain links TRBV5-6 with TRBJ1-4, with 9 junctional bases fitting TRBD1. As encoded in the germline V gene, CDR1 is SGHDT while CDR2 is YYEEEE. CDR3 length: 14 amino acids, cysteine to phenylalanine. Just the 42-base CDR3 DNA is kept, in frame starting at base 1. The germline V end is reduced by 4 bases and the J end by 7 bases; junction bases left unmatched: 5. Beyond the CDR3, the reference TRBV5-6 and TRBJ1-4 genes provide the residues; the full variable domain reads: DAGVTQSPTHLIKTRGQQVTLRCSPKSGHDTVSWYQQALGQGPQFIFQYYEEEERQRGNFPDRFSGHQFPNYSSELNVNALLLGDSALYLCASSMGQGVEKLFFGSGTQLSVL.